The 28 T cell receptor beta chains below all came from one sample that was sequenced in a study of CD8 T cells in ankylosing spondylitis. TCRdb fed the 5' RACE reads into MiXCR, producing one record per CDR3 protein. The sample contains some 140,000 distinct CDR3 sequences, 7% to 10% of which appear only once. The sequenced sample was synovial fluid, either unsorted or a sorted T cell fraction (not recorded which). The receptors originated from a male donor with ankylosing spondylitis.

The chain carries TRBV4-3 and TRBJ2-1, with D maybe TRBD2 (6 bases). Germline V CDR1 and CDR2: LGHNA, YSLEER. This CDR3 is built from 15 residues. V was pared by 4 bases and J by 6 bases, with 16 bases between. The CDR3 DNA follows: TGCGCCAGCAGCCCCGGGACTCTCGGGAGCAATGAGCAGTTCTTC. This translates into CASSPGTLGSNEQFF.

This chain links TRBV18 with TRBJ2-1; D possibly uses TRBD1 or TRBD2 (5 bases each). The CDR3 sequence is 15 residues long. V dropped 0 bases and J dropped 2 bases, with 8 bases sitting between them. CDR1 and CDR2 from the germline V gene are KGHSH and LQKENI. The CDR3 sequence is CASSPPGDTYNEQFF. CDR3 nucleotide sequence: TGTGCCAGCTCACCACCGGGGGATACCTACAATGAGCAGTTCTTC.

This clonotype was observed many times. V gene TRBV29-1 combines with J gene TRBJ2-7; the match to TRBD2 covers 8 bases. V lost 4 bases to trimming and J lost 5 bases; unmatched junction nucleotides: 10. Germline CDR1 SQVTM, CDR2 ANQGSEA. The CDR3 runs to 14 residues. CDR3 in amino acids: CSVVRGAGANEQYF. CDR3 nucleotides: TGCAGCGTTGTGAGGGGAGCGGGGGCTAACGAGCAGTACTTC.

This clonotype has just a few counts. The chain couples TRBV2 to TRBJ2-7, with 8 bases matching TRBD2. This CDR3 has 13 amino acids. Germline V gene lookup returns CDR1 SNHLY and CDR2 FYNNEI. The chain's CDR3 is CATAGGLAYEQYF. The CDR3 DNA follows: TGTGCGACAGCTGGGGGACTAGCCTACGAGCAGTACTTC.

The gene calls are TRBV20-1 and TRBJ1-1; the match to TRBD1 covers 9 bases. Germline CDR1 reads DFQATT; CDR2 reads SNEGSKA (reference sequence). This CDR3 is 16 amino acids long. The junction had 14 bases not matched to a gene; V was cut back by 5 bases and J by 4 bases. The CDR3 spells CSAAPPGQGKGTEAFF. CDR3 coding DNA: TGCAGTGCTGCGCCGCCGGGACAGGGCAAGGGCACTGAAGCTTTCTTT.

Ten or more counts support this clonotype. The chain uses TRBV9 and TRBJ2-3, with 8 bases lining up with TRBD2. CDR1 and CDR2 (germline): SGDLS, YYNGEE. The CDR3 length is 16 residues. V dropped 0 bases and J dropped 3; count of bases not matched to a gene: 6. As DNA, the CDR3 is TGTGCCAGCAGCGTAGAGGCGGGGGGCCCAACAGATACGCAGTATTTT. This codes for CASSVEAGGPTDTQYF.

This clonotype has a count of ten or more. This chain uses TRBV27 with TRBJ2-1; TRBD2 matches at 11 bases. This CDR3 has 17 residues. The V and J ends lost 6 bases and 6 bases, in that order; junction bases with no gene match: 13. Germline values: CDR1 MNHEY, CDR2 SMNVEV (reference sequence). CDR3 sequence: CASSSLAGDFRGNEQFF. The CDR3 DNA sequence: TGTGCCAGCAGCTCACTAGCGGGAGACTTTAGGGGCAATGAGCAGTTCTTC.

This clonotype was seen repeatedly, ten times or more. Here the CDR3 DNA reads TGCAGTGCTAGAGATTACAGGGATCTTCAGCCCCAGCATTTT. Its translation: CSARDYRDLQPQHF. This sequence joins TRBV20-1 and TRBJ1-5; D might be TRBD1 (6 bases). The CDR3 totals 14 residues. V lost 0 bases to trimming and J lost 6 bases, with 12 bases between them. The V gene's germline CDR1 is DFQATT and CDR2 SNEGSKA (reference sequence).

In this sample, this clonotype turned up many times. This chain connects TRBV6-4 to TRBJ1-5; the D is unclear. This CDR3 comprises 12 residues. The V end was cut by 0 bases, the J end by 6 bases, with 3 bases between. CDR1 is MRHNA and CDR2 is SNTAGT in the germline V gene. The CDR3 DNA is TGTGCCAGCAGTGACTCGGGTCAGCCCCAGCATTTT. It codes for CASSDSGQPQHF.

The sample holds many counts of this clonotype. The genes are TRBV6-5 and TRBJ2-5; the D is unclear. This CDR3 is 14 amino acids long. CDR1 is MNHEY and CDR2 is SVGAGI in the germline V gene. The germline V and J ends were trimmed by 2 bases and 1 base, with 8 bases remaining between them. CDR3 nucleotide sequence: TGTGCCAGCAGTTACGATCGAATCCAAGAGACCCAGTACTTC. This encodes CASSYDRIQETQYF.

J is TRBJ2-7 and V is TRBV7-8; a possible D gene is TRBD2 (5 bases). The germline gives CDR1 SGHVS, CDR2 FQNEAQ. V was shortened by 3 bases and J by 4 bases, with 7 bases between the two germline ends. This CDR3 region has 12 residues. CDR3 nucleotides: TGTGCCAGCAGCTTGGACTGGTACGAGCAGTACTTC. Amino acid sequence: CASSLDWYEQYF.

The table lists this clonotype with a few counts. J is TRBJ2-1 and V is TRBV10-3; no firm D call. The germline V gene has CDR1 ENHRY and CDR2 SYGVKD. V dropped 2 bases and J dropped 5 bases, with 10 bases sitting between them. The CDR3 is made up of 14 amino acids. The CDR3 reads CAISERLENNEQFF. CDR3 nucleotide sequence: TGTGCCATCAGTGAGCGACTGGAGAACAATGAGCAGTTCTTC.

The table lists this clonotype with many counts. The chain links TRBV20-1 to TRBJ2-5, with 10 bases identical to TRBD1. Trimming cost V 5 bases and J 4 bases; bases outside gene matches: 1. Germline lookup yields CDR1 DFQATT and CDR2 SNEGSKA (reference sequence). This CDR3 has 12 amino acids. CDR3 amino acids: CSADRGRETQYF. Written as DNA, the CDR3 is TGCAGTGCTGACAGGGGGCGAGAGACCCAGTACTTC.

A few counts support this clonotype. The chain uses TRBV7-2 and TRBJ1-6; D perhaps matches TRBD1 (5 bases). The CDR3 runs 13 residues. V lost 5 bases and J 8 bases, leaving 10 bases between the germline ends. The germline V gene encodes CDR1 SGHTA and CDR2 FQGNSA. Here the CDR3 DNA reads TGTGCCAGCAGCCCGGGGACCCATTCACCCCTCCACTTT. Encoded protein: CASSPGTHSPLHF.

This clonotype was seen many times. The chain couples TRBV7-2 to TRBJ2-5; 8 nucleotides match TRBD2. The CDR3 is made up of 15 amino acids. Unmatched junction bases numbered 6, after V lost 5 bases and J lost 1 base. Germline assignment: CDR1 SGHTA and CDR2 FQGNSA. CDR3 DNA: TGTGCCAGCAGCGCATACGGGACTAGCCAAGAGACCCAGTACTTC. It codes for CASSAYGTSQETQYF.

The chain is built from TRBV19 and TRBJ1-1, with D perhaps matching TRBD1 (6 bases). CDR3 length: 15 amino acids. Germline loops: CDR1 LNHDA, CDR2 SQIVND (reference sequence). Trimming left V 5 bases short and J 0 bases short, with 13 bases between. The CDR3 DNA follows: TGTGCCAGTAGTGAAGGGGGTTACATGAACACTGAAGCTTTCTTT. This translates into CASSEGGYMNTEAFF. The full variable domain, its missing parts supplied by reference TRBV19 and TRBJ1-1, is DGGITQSPKYLFRKEGQNVTLSCEQNLNHDAMYWYRQDPGQGLRLIYYSQIVNDFQKGDIAEGYSVSREKKESFPLTVTSAQKNPTAFYLCASSEGGYMNTEAFFGQGTRLTVV.

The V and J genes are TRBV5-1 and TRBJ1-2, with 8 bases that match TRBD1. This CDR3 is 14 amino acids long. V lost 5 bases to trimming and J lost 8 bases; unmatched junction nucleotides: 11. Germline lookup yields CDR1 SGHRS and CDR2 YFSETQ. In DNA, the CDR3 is TGCGCCAGCAGGACCTCAGGGGGCGGACCAGGCTACACCTTC. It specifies CASRTSGGGPGYTF.

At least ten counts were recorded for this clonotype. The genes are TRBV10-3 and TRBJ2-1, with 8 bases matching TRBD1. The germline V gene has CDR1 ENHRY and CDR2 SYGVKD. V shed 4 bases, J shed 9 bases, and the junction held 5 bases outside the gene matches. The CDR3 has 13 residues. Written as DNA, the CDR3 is TGTGCCATCAGTGGACTACAGGGGGGTGAGCAGTTCTTC. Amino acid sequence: CAISGLQGGEQFF.

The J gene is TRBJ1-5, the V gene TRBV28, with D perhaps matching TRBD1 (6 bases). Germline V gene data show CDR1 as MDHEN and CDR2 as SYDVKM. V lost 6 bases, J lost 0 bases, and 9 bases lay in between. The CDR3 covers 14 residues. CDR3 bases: TGTGCCAGCAGGCAGACAGGTAGCAATCAGCCCCAGCATTTT. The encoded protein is CASRQTGSNQPQHF.

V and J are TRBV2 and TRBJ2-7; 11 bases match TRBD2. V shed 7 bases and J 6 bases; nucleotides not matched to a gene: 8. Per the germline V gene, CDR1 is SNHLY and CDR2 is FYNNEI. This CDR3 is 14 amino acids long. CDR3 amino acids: CASNLAGGPIEQYF. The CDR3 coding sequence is TGTGCCAGCAATTTAGCGGGGGGGCCTATCGAGCAGTACTTC.

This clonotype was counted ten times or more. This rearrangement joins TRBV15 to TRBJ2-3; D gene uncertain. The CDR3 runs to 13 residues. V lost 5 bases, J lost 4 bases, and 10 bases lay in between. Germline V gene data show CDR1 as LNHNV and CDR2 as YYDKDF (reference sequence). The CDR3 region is CATSPPWADTQYF. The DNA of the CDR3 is TGTGCCACCAGCCCACCCTGGGCAGATACGCAGTATTTT.

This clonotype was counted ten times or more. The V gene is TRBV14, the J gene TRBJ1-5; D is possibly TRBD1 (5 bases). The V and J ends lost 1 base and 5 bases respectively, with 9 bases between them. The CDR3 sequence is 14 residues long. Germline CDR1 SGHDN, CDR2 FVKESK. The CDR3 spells CASSQGGSYQPQHF. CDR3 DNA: TGTGCCAGCAGCCAAGGGGGCTCTTATCAGCCCCAGCATTTT.

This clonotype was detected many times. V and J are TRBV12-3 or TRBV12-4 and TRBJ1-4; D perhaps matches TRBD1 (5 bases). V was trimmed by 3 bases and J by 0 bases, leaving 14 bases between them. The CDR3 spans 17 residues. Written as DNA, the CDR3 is TGTGCCAGCAGTTTGGGCAGGGCGCACACAACTAATGAAAAACTGTTTTTT. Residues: CASSLGRAHTTNEKLFF.

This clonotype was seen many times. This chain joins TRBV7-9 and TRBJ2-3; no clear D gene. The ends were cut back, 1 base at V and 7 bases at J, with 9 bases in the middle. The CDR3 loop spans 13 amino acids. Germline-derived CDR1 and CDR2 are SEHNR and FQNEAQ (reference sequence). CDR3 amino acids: CASSLDAQNTQYF. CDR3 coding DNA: TGTGCCAGCAGCTTAGACGCACAAAATACGCAGTATTTT.

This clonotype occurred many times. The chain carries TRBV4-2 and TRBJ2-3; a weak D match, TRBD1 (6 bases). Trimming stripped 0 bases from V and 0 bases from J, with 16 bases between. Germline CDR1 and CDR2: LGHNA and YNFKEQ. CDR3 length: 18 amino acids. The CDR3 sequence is CASSQEPLDRFSTDTQYF. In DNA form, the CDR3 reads TGTGCCAGCAGCCAAGAACCCCTCGACAGGTTCAGCACAGATACGCAGTATTTT.

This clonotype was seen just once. The CDR3 here is CASSLLGPDTQYF. The CDR3 coding sequence is TGTGCCAGCAGCTTACTAGGGCCAGATACGCAGTATTTT. This chain links TRBV7-2 with TRBJ2-3, with D unresolved. Germline values: CDR1 SGHTA, CDR2 FQGNSA. This CDR3 is 13 amino acids long. V dropped 2 bases and J dropped 4 bases, with 7 bases sitting between them.

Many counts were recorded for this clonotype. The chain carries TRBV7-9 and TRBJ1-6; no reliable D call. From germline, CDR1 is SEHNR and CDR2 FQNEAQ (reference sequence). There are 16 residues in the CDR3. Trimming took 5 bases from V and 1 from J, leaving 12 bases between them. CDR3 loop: CASSRREGSYNSPLHF. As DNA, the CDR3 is TGTGCCAGCAGCCGACGGGAAGGTTCCTATAATTCACCCCTCCACTTT. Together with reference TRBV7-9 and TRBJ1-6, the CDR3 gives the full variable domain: DTGVSQNPRHKITKRGQNVTFRCDPISEHNRLYWYRQTLGQGPEFLTYFQNEAQLEKSRLLSDRFSAERPKGSFSTLEIQRTEQGDSAMYLCASSRREGSYNSPLHFGNGTRLTVT.

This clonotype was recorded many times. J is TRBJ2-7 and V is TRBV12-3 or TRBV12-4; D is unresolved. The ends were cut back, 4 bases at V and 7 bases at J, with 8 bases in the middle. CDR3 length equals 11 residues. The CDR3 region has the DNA TGTGCCAGCAGTTCCTCGAGGGAGCAGTACTTC. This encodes CASSSSREQYF.